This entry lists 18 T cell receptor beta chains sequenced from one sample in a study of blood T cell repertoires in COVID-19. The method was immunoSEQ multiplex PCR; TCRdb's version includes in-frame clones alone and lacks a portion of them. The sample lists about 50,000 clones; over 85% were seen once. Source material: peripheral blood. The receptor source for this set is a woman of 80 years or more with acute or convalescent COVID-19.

CDR3 DNA: TGTGCCAGTACCACTGACAGGAACACTGAAGCTTTCTTT. Its protein product is CASTTDRNTEAFF. The rearrangement uses TRBV19 and TRBJ1-1, with a weak D call TRBD1 (5 bases). Germline CDR1 and CDR2: LNHDA and SQIVND (reference sequence). V was trimmed by 7 bases and J by 1 base, leaving 10 bases between them. CDR3 length: 13 residues. The full variable domain, in which reference TRBV19 and TRBJ1-1 provide the parts outside the CDR3, is DGGITQSPKYLFRKEGQNVTLSCEQNLNHDAMYWYRQDPGQGLRLIYYSQIVNDFQKGDIAEGYSVSREKKESFPLTVTSAQKNPTAFYLCASTTDRNTEAFFGQGTRLTVV.

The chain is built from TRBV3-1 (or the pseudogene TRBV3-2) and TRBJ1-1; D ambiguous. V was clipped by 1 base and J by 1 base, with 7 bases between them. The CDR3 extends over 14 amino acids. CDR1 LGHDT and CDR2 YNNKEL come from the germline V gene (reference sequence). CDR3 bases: TGTGCCAGCAGCCAAGCGGGTGGGAACACTGAAGCTTTCTTT. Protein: CASSQAGGNTEAFF.

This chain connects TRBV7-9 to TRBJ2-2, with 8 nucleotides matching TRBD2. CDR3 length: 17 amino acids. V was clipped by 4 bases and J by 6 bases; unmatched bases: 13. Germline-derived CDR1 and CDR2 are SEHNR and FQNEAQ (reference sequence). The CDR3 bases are TGTGCCAGCAGCTACCCACTGAGCGGGGGAATCTCCGGGGAGCTGTTTTTT. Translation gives CASSYPLSGGISGELFF. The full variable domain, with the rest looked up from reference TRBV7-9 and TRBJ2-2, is DTGVSQNPRHKITKRGQNVTFRCDPISEHNRLYWYRQTLGQGPEFLTYFQNEAQLEKSRLLSDRFSAERPKGSFSTLEIQRTEQGDSAMYLCASSYPLSGGISGELFFGEGSRLTVL.

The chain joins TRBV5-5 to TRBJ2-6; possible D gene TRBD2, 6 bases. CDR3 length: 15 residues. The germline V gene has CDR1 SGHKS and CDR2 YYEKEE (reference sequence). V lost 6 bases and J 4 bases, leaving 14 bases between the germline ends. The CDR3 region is CASNTPSGGANVLTF. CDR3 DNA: TGTGCCAGCAACACTCCCAGCGGGGGGGCCAACGTCCTGACTTTC.

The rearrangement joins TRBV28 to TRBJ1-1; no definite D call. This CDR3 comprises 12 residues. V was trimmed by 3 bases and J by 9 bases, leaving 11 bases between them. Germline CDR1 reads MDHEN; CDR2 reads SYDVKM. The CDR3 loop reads CASSFSPRKAFF. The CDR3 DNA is TGTGCCAGCAGTTTTTCCCCCAGAAAAGCTTTCTTT.

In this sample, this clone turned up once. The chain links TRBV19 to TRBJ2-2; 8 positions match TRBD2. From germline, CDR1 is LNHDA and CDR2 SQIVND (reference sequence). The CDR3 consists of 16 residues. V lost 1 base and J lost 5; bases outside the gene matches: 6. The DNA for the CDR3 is TGTGCCAGTAGTATAGGGGTAGCGGGGATGACCGGGGAGCTGTTTTTT. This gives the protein CASSIGVAGMTGELFF. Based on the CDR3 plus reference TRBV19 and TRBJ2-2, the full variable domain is DGGITQSPKYLFRKEGQNVTLSCEQNLNHDAMYWYRQDPGQGLRLIYYSQIVNDFQKGDIAEGYSVSREKKESFPLTVTSAQKNPTAFYLCASSIGVAGMTGELFFGEGSRLTVL.

The CDR3 protein is CASSFTGGTGELFF. The CDR3 nucleotides are TGTGCCAGCAGCTTTACAGGTGGGACCGGGGAGCTGTTTTTT. The chain is built from TRBV7-2 and TRBJ2-2, with TRBD1 as a possible D gene (5 bases). Germline values: CDR1 SGHTA, CDR2 FQGNSA. V was pared by 3 bases and J by 5 bases, with 10 bases between. The CDR3 spans 14 residues.

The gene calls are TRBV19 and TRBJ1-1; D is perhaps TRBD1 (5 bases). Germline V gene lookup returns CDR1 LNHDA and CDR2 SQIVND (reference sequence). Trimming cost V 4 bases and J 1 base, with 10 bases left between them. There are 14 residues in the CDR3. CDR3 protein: CASSTGGANTEAFF. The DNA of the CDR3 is TGTGCCAGTAGTACGGGGGGTGCGAACACTGAAGCTTTCTTT.

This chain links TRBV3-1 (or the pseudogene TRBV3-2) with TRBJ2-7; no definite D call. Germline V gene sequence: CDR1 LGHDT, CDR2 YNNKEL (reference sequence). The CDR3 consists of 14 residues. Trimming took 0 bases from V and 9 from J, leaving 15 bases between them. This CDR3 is CASSQDWSARGQYF. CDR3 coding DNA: TGTGCCAGCAGCCAAGACTGGTCGGCACGCGGGCAGTACTTC.

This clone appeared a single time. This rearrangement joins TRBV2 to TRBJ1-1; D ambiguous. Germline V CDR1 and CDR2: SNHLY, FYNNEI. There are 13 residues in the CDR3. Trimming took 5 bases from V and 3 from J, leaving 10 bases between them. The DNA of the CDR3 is TGTGCCAGCAGTCTATCCAGGTACACTGAAGCTTTCTTT. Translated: CASSLSRYTEAFF.

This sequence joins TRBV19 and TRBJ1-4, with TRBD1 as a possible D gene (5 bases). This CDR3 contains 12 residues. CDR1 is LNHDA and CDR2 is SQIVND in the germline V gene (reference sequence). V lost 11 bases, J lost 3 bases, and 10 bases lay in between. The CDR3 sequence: CASGGANEKLFF. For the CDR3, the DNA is TGTGCCTCCGGGGGAGCTAATGAAAAACTGTTTTTT. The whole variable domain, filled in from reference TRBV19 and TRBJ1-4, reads DGGITQSPKYLFRKEGQNVTLSCEQNLNHDAMYWYRQDPGQGLRLIYYSQIVNDFQKGDIAEGYSVSREKKESFPLTVTSAQKNPTAFYLCASGGANEKLFFGSGTQLSVL.

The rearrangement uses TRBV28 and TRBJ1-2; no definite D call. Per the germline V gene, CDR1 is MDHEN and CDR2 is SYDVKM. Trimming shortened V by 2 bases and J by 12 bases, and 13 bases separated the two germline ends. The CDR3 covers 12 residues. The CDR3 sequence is CASSLRSAGHTF. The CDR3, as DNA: TGTGCCAGCAGTTTAAGGTCGGCAGGCCACACCTTC.

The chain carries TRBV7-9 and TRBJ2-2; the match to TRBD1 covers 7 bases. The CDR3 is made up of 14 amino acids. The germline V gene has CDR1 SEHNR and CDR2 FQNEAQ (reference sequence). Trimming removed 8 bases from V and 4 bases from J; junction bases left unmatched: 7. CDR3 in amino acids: CASGVRDSTGELFF. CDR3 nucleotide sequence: TGTGCCAGCGGCGTCCGGGACAGCACCGGGGAGCTGTTTTTT.

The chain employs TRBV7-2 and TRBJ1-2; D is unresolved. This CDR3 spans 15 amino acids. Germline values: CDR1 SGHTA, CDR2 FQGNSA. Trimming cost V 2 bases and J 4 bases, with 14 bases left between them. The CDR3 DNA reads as TGTGCCAGCAGCTTAACGTACGCCCTCGGCTATGGCTACACCTTC. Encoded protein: CASSLTYALGYGYTF.

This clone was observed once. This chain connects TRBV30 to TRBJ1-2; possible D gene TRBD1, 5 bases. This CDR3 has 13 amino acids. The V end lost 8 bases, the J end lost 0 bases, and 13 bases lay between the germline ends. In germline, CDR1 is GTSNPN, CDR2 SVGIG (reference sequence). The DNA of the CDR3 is TGTGCCAGCGAAAGGGGATCTAACTATGGCTACACCTTC. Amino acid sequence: CASERGSNYGYTF. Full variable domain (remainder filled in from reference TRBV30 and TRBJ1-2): SQTIHQWPATLVQPVGSPLSLECTVEGTSNPNLYWYRQAAGRGLQLLFYSVGIGQISSEVPQNLSASRPQDRQFILSSKKLLLSDSGFYLCASERGSNYGYTFGSGTRLTVV.

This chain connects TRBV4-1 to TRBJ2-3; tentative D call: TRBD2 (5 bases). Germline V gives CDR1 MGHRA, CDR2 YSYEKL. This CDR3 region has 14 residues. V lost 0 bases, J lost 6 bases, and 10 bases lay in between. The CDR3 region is CASSQEGRADTQYF. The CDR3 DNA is TGCGCCAGCAGCCAAGAAGGGCGGGCGGATACGCAGTATTTT.

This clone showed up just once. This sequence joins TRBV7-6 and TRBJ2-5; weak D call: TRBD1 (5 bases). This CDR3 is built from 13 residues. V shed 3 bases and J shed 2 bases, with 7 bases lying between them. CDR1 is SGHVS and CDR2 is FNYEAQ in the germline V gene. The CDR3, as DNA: TGTGCCAGCAGCTTGACAGCACAAGAGACCCAGTACTTC. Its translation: CASSLTAQETQYF.

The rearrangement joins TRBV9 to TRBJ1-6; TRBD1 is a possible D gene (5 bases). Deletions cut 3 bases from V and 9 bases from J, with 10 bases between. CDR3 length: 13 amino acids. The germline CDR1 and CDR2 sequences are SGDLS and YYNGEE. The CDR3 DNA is TGTGCCAGCAGCGGCGGGGCGGGTTCACCCCTCCACTTT. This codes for CASSGGAGSPLHF.